This is a list of T cell receptor beta chains from one sample in a study of shared clonotypes between healthy human individuals. Clones were sequenced by immunoSEQ multiplex PCR, and TCRdb holds only the in-frame ones, with some missing. The sample records around 1,900,000 clones, just over 90% being singletons. Sequenced material: naive CD8+ T cells from PBMCs. Every receptor here comes from a man between 18 and 29 years old in good health. Some clones in this sample may be carry-over from other donors' samples. The CDR3 runs from the conserved cysteine through the conserved F or W. Each record gives: CDR3 protein, CDR3 DNA, V gene, D gene, J gene, clone size. D genes are given only for firm matches. Rows give clone size only sometimes, using once, few, many, or a class for an expanded clone.

CATSRGIEKLFF	TGTGCCACCAGCAGGGGGATCGAAAAACTGTTTTTT	TRBV15	NA	TRBJ1-4	NA
CASSQDPSGTGNEQFF	TGTGCCAGCAGCCAAGATCCTAGCGGGACTGGCAATGAGCAGTTCTTC	TRBV4-2	TRBD2	TRBJ2-1	NA
CASSLWIYNEQFF	TGTGCCAGCAGTTTATGGATATACAATGAGCAGTTCTTC	TRBV28	NA	TRBJ2-1	NA
CASSLTRQGVDRYEQYF	TGTGCCAGCAGCCTGACCCGACAGGGGGTGGACCGCTACGAGCAGTACTTC	TRBV13	TRBD1	TRBJ2-7	NA
CASALTTGSFYEQFF	TGCGCCAGCGCCCTCACGACAGGGTCGTTCTATGAGCAGTTCTTC	TRBV5-1	TRBD1	TRBJ2-1	NA
CASSEGLAVEQFF	TGTGCCAGCAGTGAGGGTCTAGCGGTCGAGCAGTTCTTC	TRBV25-1	TRBD2	TRBJ2-1	NA
CASSARNLAGPAYEQYF	TGTGCCAGCAGTGCCCGAAATTTAGCGGGACCAGCCTACGAGCAGTACTTC	TRBV6-1	TRBD2	TRBJ2-7	NA
CASSLDWGFTDTQYF	TGCGCCAGCAGCTTAGACTGGGGCTTCACAGATACGCAGTATTTT	TRBV5-1	NA	TRBJ2-3	NA
CASSLAGSFNEQFF	TGTGCCAGCAGCTTAGCGGGGAGTTTCAATGAGCAGTTCTTC	TRBV7-8	NA	TRBJ2-1	NA
CASTQVRNTEAFF	TGTGCCAGCACTCAGGTTCGGAACACTGAAGCTTTCTTT	TRBV2	NA	TRBJ1-1	few
CSVVRQGKVDTEAFF	TGCAGCGTTGTTCGACAGGGAAAGGTTGACACTGAAGCTTTCTTT	TRBV29-1	TRBD1	TRBJ1-1	NA
CASSSEGQDYNEQFF	TGTGCCAGCAGCTCCGAAGGACAGGACTACAATGAGCAGTTCTTC	TRBV7-6	TRBD1	TRBJ2-1	NA
CASSLSMDEQYF	TGTGCCAGCAGCTTAAGTATGGACGAGCAGTACTTC	TRBV7-9	NA	TRBJ2-7	NA
CSVVWTDKETQYF	TGCAGCGTTGTTTGGACAGATAAAGAGACCCAGTACTTC	TRBV29-1	NA	TRBJ2-5	NA
CASSTRTDRSPNEQFF	TGTGCCAGCAGCACCCGAACAGACAGGAGTCCCAATGAGCAGTTCTTC	TRBV11-2	NA	TRBJ2-1	NA
CASSLWSRFPGPDETDTQYF	TGTGCCAGCAGCTTATGGTCCAGGTTCCCGGGCCCGGACGAGACAGATACGCAGTATTTT	TRBV7-8	NA	TRBJ2-3	NA
CASSSNEGVGQPQHF	TGTGCCAGCAGCTCCAACGAGGGGGTGGGTCAGCCCCAGCATTTT	TRBV7-9	NA	TRBJ1-5	few
CASRRDREETQYF	TGTGCCAGCAGGCGGGATAGGGAAGAGACCCAGTACTTC	TRBV9	NA	TRBJ2-5	NA
CSVVSGSGELFF	TGCAGCGTTGTTTCAGGATCCGGGGAGCTGTTTTTT	TRBV29-1	NA	TRBJ2-2	NA
CASSQDSGRSTDTQYF	TGCGCCAGCAGCCAAGATTCGGGCAGAAGCACAGATACGCAGTATTTT	TRBV4-1	NA	TRBJ2-3	NA
CASSPGDGYTF	TGTGCCAGCAGCCCAGGGGATGGCTACACCTTC	TRBV28	NA	TRBJ1-2	NA
CASSQTGIGNQPQHF	TGTGCCAGCAGTCAAACTGGGATCGGCAATCAGCCCCAGCATTTT	TRBV6-5	NA	TRBJ1-5	NA
CASSPGLAGMDGSYNEQFF	TGTGCCAGTAGTCCCGGACTAGCGGGAATGGATGGCTCCTACAATGAGCAGTTCTTC	TRBV19	TRBD2	TRBJ2-1	NA
CASSGPGTSHNEQFF	TGTGCCAGCAGCGGTCCCGGGACTTCCCACAATGAGCAGTTCTTC	TRBV9	NA	TRBJ2-1	NA
CASSPHGGGSYEQYF	TGTGCCAGCAGCCCCCATGGGGGGGGCTCCTACGAGCAGTACTTC	TRBV9	TRBD2	TRBJ2-7	NA
CASTKNREGDTEAFF	TGTGCCAGCACAAAAAACAGGGAGGGGGACACTGAAGCTTTCTTT	TRBV9	NA	TRBJ1-1	NA
CASSERAMSTSYEQYF	TGTGCCAGCAGTGAACGGGCGATGAGTACATCCTACGAGCAGTACTTC	TRBV6-1	NA	TRBJ2-7	NA
CASSTLDREVSHTF	TGTGCCAGCAGCACCCTGGACAGGGAGGTCAGTCACACCTTC	TRBV9	TRBD1	TRBJ1-2	NA
CASSGTGDQETQYF	TGTGCCAGCAGCGGGACAGGGGACCAAGAGACCCAGTACTTC	TRBV11-3	TRBD1	TRBJ2-5	once
CASSPPSGYNEQFF	TGTGCCAGCAGCCCTCCTAGCGGATACAATGAGCAGTTCTTC	TRBV28	TRBD2	TRBJ2-1	NA
CASLGTEAFF	TGTGCCAGCCTGGGGACAGAAGCTTTCTTT	TRBV21-1	NA	TRBJ1-1	NA
CATSRVGRTLSTDTQYF	TGTGCCACCAGCAGGGTCGGAAGGACTCTTAGCACAGATACGCAGTATTTT	TRBV15	NA	TRBJ2-3	NA
CASSYGVRNTEAFF	TGTGCCAGCAGTTACGGGGTCCGCAACACTGAAGCTTTCTTT	TRBV6-6	NA	TRBJ1-1	NA
CASSPGLAGSHEQYF	TGTGCCAGCAGTCCCGGACTAGCGGGATCCCACGAGCAGTACTTC	TRBV6-5	TRBD2	TRBJ2-7	NA
CASSVAGVGFTDTQYF	TGCGCCAGCAGTGTGGCGGGAGTAGGTTTTACAGATACGCAGTATTTT	TRBV10-2	TRBD2	TRBJ2-3	NA
CASSLGLAGDGKTQYF	TGTGCCAGCAGCTTAGGTCTAGCGGGAGATGGAAAGACCCAGTACTTC	TRBV11-2	TRBD2	TRBJ2-5	NA
CASSFYRDRVTGELFF	TGTGCCAGCAGTTTTTACAGGGATCGTGTCACCGGGGAGCTGTTTTTT	TRBV28	NA	TRBJ2-2	NA
CASSQDRRGTYTF	TGTGCCAGCAGCCAAGATCGGAGAGGGACCTACACCTTC	TRBV14	NA	TRBJ1-2	NA
CASSPRGSNTGELFF	TGTGCCAGCAGCCCCAGGGGTTCGAACACCGGGGAGCTGTTTTTT	TRBV13	NA	TRBJ2-2	NA
CASRASSYEQYF	TGTGCCAGCAGGGCCAGCTCCTACGAGCAGTACTTC	TRBV6-6	NA	TRBJ2-7	few
CASSEFGQGTPDYGYTF	TGCGCCAGCAGTGAGTTCGGACAGGGGACTCCAGACTATGGCTACACCTTC	TRBV10-2	TRBD1	TRBJ1-2	NA
CATTIGGSDTQYF	TGTGCCACCACCATAGGCGGGTCAGATACGCAGTATTTT	TRBV15	NA	TRBJ2-3	NA
CASSSPGEETQYF	TGTGCCAGCAGCTCCCCGGGGGAGGAGACCCAGTACTTC	TRBV11-2	NA	TRBJ2-5	NA
CASSFSGVNTEAFF	TGTGCCAGCAGCTTTTCAGGGGTGAACACTGAAGCTTTCTTT	TRBV7-8	NA	TRBJ1-1	NA
CSVETGLGDYYSTDTQYF	TGCAGCGTTGAGACTGGCCTCGGTGACTACTACAGCACAGATACGCAGTATTTT	TRBV29-1	NA	TRBJ2-3	NA
CASSLGQQTYEQYF	TGTGCCAGCAGCTTAGGGCAGCAGACCTACGAGCAGTACTTC	TRBV9	NA	TRBJ2-7	NA
CSVEVGSTDTQYF	TGCAGCGTTGAAGTGGGGAGCACAGATACGCAGTATTTT	TRBV29-1	NA	TRBJ2-3	NA
CASSPTFSYEQYF	TGTGCCAGTAGTCCGACATTTTCCTACGAGCAGTACTTC	TRBV19	NA	TRBJ2-7	NA
CASSPGRSRTDTQYF	TGTGCCAGCTCACCGGGAAGGTCTCGCACAGATACGCAGTATTTT	TRBV18	NA	TRBJ2-3	NA
CASSLRDRDPWEQYF	TGTGCCAGCAGCCTCCGGGACAGGGACCCCTGGGAGCAGTACTTC	TRBV7-9	TRBD1	TRBJ2-7	NA
CASSTYRSVTTNEKLFF	TGTGCCAGCAGTACGTACAGAAGCGTAACAACTAATGAAAAACTGTTTTTT	TRBV28	NA	TRBJ1-4	NA
CASSEVPDLDSYEQYF	TGTGCCAGCAGTGAAGTCCCAGACTTAGACTCCTACGAGCAGTACTTC	TRBV2	NA	TRBJ2-7	few
CASSSSRGVGHEQFF	TGTGCCAGCTCATCCTCCCGGGGGGTCGGCCATGAGCAGTTCTTC	TRBV6-1	TRBD2	TRBJ2-1	NA